This T cell receptor (beta chain) is from a study of T cell responses to AZD1222 COVID-19 vaccine. Whole-study findings and limits: Repertoires in all cases were sampled only once the peak T cell response had passed. Once two AZD1222 doses were given, Spike-specific TCR breadth and depth went up. The span of vaccine-associated CD4 TCRs extended across spike, with dominance at 160-218 and 743-854.

This clone was observed a single time. No antigen is known for it. Sequenced by immunoSEQ multiplex PCR; TCRdb stores in-frame clones only, minus some. The sample has about 150,000 clones, over 90% seen once; the top ten hold approximately 1.6%. V lost 11 bases to trimming and J lost 2 bases; unmatched junction nucleotides: 27. Germline CDR1 and CDR2: MRHNA and SNTAGT. This CDR3 region has 20 residues. The sequence was collected from an adult who received the AZD1222 COVID-19 vaccine. The chain recombines TRBV6-4 with TRBJ2-7; 10 positions match TRBD2. The sample here was peripheral blood, taken 28 days after the second AZD1222 dose. The CDR3 loop reads CAFLRESGLASFRTPYEQYF. DNA of the CDR3: TGTGCCTTTCTGCGGGAGTCGGGACTAGCGTCTTTTCGGACCCCCTACGAGCAGTACTTC.